One sample yielded the 32 T cell receptor beta chains listed below, sequenced in a study of cytomegalovirus exposure and HLA in healthy donors (dated by TCRdb to about 2017). Libraries were constructed by the immunoSEQ multiplex PCR assay. A mixture of 60 forward primers for TCR Vbeta segments and 13 reverse primers for TCR Jbeta segments was used in the multiplex PCR. TCRdb holds this immuneACCESS table with in-frame rearrangements only. Some clones are missing; in checked studies, unresolved V genes explain under half, and the rest has no known cause. For this sample the table gives approximately 160,000 clones, of which about 71% were detected only once. The ten largest clones add up to roughly 2.7% of the sample. Sequenced input: PBMCs. The source is a woman aged 40 to 55 in good health and CMV-seropositive.

This chain joins TRBV7-9 and TRBJ2-1, with 8 bases that match TRBD1. V was pared by 5 bases and J by 4 bases, with 16 bases of the junction left unmatched. CDR1 and CDR2 from the germline V gene are SEHNR and FQNEAQ (reference sequence). The CDR3 totals 18 residues. CDR3 in amino acids: CASSVDRVGRIKYNEQFF. The CDR3 DNA reads TGTGCCAGCAGCGTGGACAGGGTCGGTCGAATAAAATACAATGAGCAGTTCTTC.

The chain uses TRBV9 and TRBJ2-2; D is perhaps TRBD2 (5 bases). The CDR3 spans 15 residues. V was cut by 3 bases and J by 8 bases, with 17 bases left in between. Per the germline V gene, CDR1 is SGDLS and CDR2 is YYNGEE. The CDR3 DNA reads as TGTGCCAGCAGCGAAGACGGAGGCCCCGGAGGGGAGCTGTTTTTT. This translates into CASSEDGGPGGELFF.

The chain recombines TRBV28 with TRBJ1-1, with TRBD1 as a possible D gene (5 bases). Trimming removed 5 bases from V and 1 base from J, with 14 bases in between. Germline CDR1 is MDHEN and CDR2 is SYDVKM. This CDR3 region has 15 residues. In DNA, the CDR3 is TGTGCCAGCAGTCCCCCGGGGGGAGGGAACACTGAAGCTTTCTTT. The encoded protein is CASSPPGGGNTEAFF.

This clone was observed a few times. The V gene is TRBV6-5, the J gene TRBJ1-4; maybe TRBD1 (5 bases). The V end was cut by 7 bases, the J end by 4 bases, with 10 bases between. CDR3 length equals 13 residues. CDR1 MNHEY and CDR2 SVGAGI come from the germline V gene. The DNA for the CDR3 is TGTGCCAGCAAATCCGGGGGTAATGAAAAACTGTTTTTT. This translates into CASKSGGNEKLFF.

The chain uses TRBV29-1 and TRBJ1-4, with D unclear. Trimming cost V 5 bases and J 5 bases, with 9 bases left between them. The germline V gene has CDR1 SQVTM and CDR2 ANQGSEA. The CDR3 length is 12 residues. For the CDR3, the DNA is TGCAGCGTTTTACGGGTGAATGAAAAACTGTTTTTT. It codes for CSVLRVNEKLFF.

The chain uses TRBV5-1 and TRBJ2-3; TRBD2 matches 12 bases. The germline V gene encodes CDR1 SGHRS and CDR2 YFSETQ. V lost 4 bases to trimming and J lost 2 bases; unmatched junction nucleotides: 8. CDR3 length: 17 residues. As DNA, the CDR3 is TGCGCCAGCAGCGGATCCCCTAGCGGGGGGGCCACAGATACGCAGTATTTT. Residues: CASSGSPSGGATDTQYF. Using reference TRBV5-1 and TRBJ2-3 for the parts outside the CDR3, the full variable domain is KAGVTQTPRYLIKTRGQQVTLSCSPISGHRSVSWYQQTPGQGLQFLFEYFSETQRNKGNFPGRFSGRQFSNSRSEMNVSTLELGDSALYLCASSGSPSGGATDTQYFGPGTRLTVL.

The rearrangement uses TRBV6-6 and TRBJ2-7; the D is unclear. Between the trimmed V and J ends, which lost 2 bases and 3 bases, there was a span of 14 bases. There are 15 residues in the CDR3. Germline loops: CDR1 MNHNY, CDR2 SVGAGI (reference sequence). As DNA, the CDR3 is TGTGCCAGCAGTTACGGCGTGGCAGACAACTACGAGCAGTACTTC. Its translation is CASSYGVADNYEQYF.

Regarding this clone: Other DNA sequences within the sample encode an identical CDR3. This rearrangement joins TRBV7-9 to TRBJ1-1; D uncertain. V lost 5 bases and J 1 base, leaving 11 bases between the germline ends. Germline CDR1 and CDR2: SEHNR and FQNEAQ (reference sequence). This CDR3 is 14 amino acids long. The CDR3 spells CASSPDIGNTEAFF. The DNA for the CDR3 is TGTGCCAGCAGCCCCGACATCGGGAACACTGAAGCTTTCTTT.

This clone was observed a few times. The rearrangement uses TRBV5-4 and TRBJ2-3, with TRBD2 matching 10 bases. With V trimmed by 5 bases and J by 0 bases, 6 bases remained unmatched. The CDR3 has 16 residues. Germline V gene sequence: CDR1 SGHNT, CDR2 YYREEE (reference sequence). CDR3: CASRVLAGASTDTQYF. CDR3 bases: TGTGCCAGCAGAGTGCTAGCGGGGGCTAGCACAGATACGCAGTATTTT. Full variable domain (missing parts from reference TRBV5-4 and TRBJ2-3): ETGVTQSPTHLIKTRGQQVTLRCSSQSGHNTVSWYQQALGQGPQFIFQYYREEENGRGNFPPRFSGLQFPNYSSELNVNALELDDSALYLCASRVLAGASTDTQYFGPGTRLTVL.

This clone was observed once. This chain joins TRBV2 and TRBJ2-1; no clear D. The V end lost 8 bases, the J end lost 2 bases, and 16 bases lay between the germline ends. The CDR3 runs 15 residues. CDR1 and CDR2 (germline): SNHLY, FYNNEI. The CDR3 spells CASDTGLMTYNEQFF. CDR3 sequence (DNA): TGTGCCAGCGACACTGGTTTGATGACCTACAATGAGCAGTTCTTC.

This clone turned up a few times. V is TRBV29-1 and J is TRBJ2-2, with D uncertain. The germline V and J ends were trimmed by 3 bases and 0 bases, with 5 bases remaining between them. The CDR3 covers 13 residues. Germline values: CDR1 SQVTM, CDR2 ANQGSEA. In nucleotides, the CDR3 is TGCAGCGTTGAGGAGACGAACACCGGGGAGCTGTTTTTT. Amino acids: CSVEETNTGELFF.

This clone came up once. The chain is built from TRBV21-1 and TRBJ2-6; the table's D gene call, TRBD1, was not cross checked with the DNA. TRBV21-1 is given as a pseudogene. This CDR3 contains 20 residues. CDR3 coding DNA: TGTGCCAGCAGCAGACCCTACGCAGGACAGGCTCGCTCTGGGGCCAACGTCCTGACTTTC. Its protein product is CASSRPYAGQARSGANVLTF.

The chain employs TRBV6-4 and TRBJ2-3; D call uncertain. V lost 3 bases to trimming and J lost 4 bases, with 8 bases between them. CDR1 MRHNA and CDR2 SNTAGT come from the germline V gene. CDR3 length equals 13 residues. The CDR3 sequence: CASSETTSDTQYF. For the CDR3, the DNA is TGTGCCAGCAGTGAAACTACATCAGATACGCAGTATTTT.

The V call is TRBV9, the J call TRBJ1-6, with TRBD1 matching 7 bases. J lost 6 bases, V lost 4 bases, and 7 bases had no gene match. Per the germline V gene, CDR1 is SGDLS and CDR2 is YYNGEE. The length of the CDR3 is 15 residues. The DNA of the CDR3 is TGTGCCAGCAGCCAAGAACCAGGGGGTAATTCACCCCTCCACTTT. Translation gives CASSQEPGGNSPLHF.

This clone has a handful of counts. The chain couples TRBV5-1 to TRBJ1-4; TRBD1 matches at 8 bases. CDR1 is SGHRS and CDR2 is YFSETQ in the germline V gene. The J segment lost 7 bases and the V segment lost 0 bases, leaving 2 bases of the junction unmatched. The CDR3 is 14 amino acids. Written as DNA, the CDR3 is TGCGCCAGCAGCTTGGGGACAGGGACTGAAAAACTGTTTTTT. It specifies CASSLGTGTEKLFF.

Only one count was recorded for this clone. This rearrangement joins TRBV27 to TRBJ2-7; D is perhaps TRBD1 (6 bases). From germline, CDR1 is MNHEY and CDR2 SMNVEV (reference sequence). V dropped 3 bases and J dropped 0 bases, with 15 bases sitting between them. The CDR3 totals 16 residues. The CDR3 DNA reads TGTGCCAGCAGTTTGGCACAGGGTTTCCCCTCCTACGAGCAGTACTTC. As protein: CASSLAQGFPSYEQYF.

The chain recombines TRBV7-3 with TRBJ2-2; D uncertain. Trimming took 0 bases from V and 8 from J, leaving 13 bases between them. The CDR3 has 15 amino acids. From germline, CDR1 is SGHTA and CDR2 FQGTGA. CDR3 sequence: CASSLTWQDSGELFF. The CDR3 DNA reads as TGTGCCAGCAGCTTAACGTGGCAAGATTCTGGGGAGCTGTTTTTT.

The chain couples TRBV15 to TRBJ2-3, with a possible D match to TRBD2 (6 bases). The CDR3 sequence is 13 residues long. The V end lost 6 bases, the J end lost 3 bases, and 10 bases lay between the germline ends. From germline, CDR1 is LNHNV and CDR2 YYDKDF (reference sequence). The CDR3 here is CATRGAGTDTQYF. CDR3 DNA sequence: TGTGCCACCAGGGGTGCGGGGACAGATACGCAGTATTTT.

The genes are TRBV11-2 and TRBJ1-1; D uncertain. This CDR3 is 17 amino acids long. Per germline, CDR1 SGHAT and CDR2 FQNNGV. V shed 4 bases and J shed 0 bases, with 18 bases lying between them. The CDR3 sequence is CASSSPKDSSMNTEAFF. The CDR3 DNA reads as TGTGCCAGCAGCTCCCCAAAAGATAGCTCCATGAACACTGAAGCTTTCTTT.

The J gene is TRBJ1-2, the V gene TRBV29-1; D is perhaps TRBD1 (6 bases). CDR3 length: 16 residues. Germline V CDR1 and CDR2: SQVTM, ANQGSEA. The V end lost 4 bases, the J end lost 8 bases, and 26 bases lay between the germline ends. Written as DNA, the CDR3 is TGCAGCGTTGTGATCCCCGCTACCGACAGGAGGCTCGGCTACACCTTC. The encoded protein is CSVVIPATDRRLGYTF. Together with reference TRBV29-1 and TRBJ1-2, the CDR3 gives the full variable domain: SAVISQKPSRDICQRGTSLTIQCQVDSQVTMMFWYRQQPGQSLTLIATANQGSEATYESGFVIDKFPISRPNLTFSTLTVSNMSPEDSSIYLCSVVIPATDRRLGYTFGSGTRLTVV.

The chain is built from TRBV7-8 and TRBJ2-4; 7 bases fit TRBD1. CDR1 and CDR2 from the germline V gene are SGHVS and FQNEAQ. CDR3 size: 13 residues. The J segment lost 7 bases and the V segment lost 0 bases, leaving 0 bases of the junction unmatched. The CDR3 DNA is TGTGCCAGCAGCTTAGCCAGGGGGAACATTCAGTACTTC. This gives the protein CASSLARGNIQYF.

The V and J genes are TRBV18 and TRBJ2-7; perhaps TRBD1 as D (5 bases). The CDR3 length is 13 residues. Trimming left V 1 base short and J 4 bases short, with 8 bases between. The germline CDR1 and CDR2 sequences are KGHSH and LQKENI. Here the CDR3 DNA reads TGTGCCAGCTCACCACGACAGCTATACGAGCAGTACTTC. Its translation is CASSPRQLYEQYF. The full variable domain, in which reference TRBV18 and TRBJ2-7 provide the parts outside the CDR3, is NAGVMQNPRHLVRRRGQEARLRCSPMKGHSHVYWYRQLPEEGLKFMVYLQKENIIDESGMPKERFSAEFPKEGPSILRIQQVVRGDSAAYFCASSPRQLYEQYFGPGTRLTVT.

V is TRBV27 and J is TRBJ2-3, with D uncertain. V shed 1 base and J shed 0 bases, with 11 bases lying between them. Germline CDR1 is MNHEY and CDR2 is SMNVEV (reference sequence). This CDR3 region has 16 residues. This CDR3 is CASSLYANPSTDTQYF. In nucleotides, the CDR3 is TGTGCCAGCAGTTTATATGCGAACCCTAGCACAGATACGCAGTATTTT.

The chain employs TRBV6-6 and TRBJ2-1; D unresolved. The length of the CDR3 is 12 residues. The V end was cut by 6 bases, the J end by 3 bases, with 6 bases between. Per the germline V gene, CDR1 is MNHNY and CDR2 is SVGAGI (reference sequence). The CDR3 nucleotides read TGTGCCAGCAGCCAGGACTACAATGAGCAGTTCTTC. Its protein product is CASSQDYNEQFF.

The genes are TRBV18 and TRBJ2-1; 7 bases agree with TRBD2. V dropped 3 bases and J dropped 0; count of bases not matched to a gene: 2. Germline lookup yields CDR1 KGHSH and CDR2 LQKENI. This CDR3 is 15 amino acids long. CDR3 sequence (DNA): TGTGCCAGCTCACCCGCGGGAGACTCCTACAATGAGCAGTTCTTC. Translating gives CASSPAGDSYNEQFF.

The rearrangement uses TRBV19 and TRBJ2-1, with TRBD2 as a possible D gene (7 bases). The CDR3 loop spans 13 amino acids. Trimming left V 7 bases short and J 4 bases short, with 11 bases between. The V gene's germline CDR1 is LNHDA and CDR2 SQIVND (reference sequence). The DNA for the CDR3 is TGTGCCAGTAAGGGGGGGCTTTACAATGAGCAGTTCTTC. It is translated as CASKGGLYNEQFF.

There are a few counts of this clone. V usage is TRBV5-1 and J usage is TRBJ2-5; 13 bases are a match to TRBD2. Per the germline V gene, CDR1 is SGHRS and CDR2 is YFSETQ. The V gene end was trimmed by 1 base and the J gene end by 3 bases; junction bases not matched to a gene: 9. The CDR3 has 18 residues. The CDR3 bases are TGCGCCAGCAGCTTGCGGACTAGCGGGGGAGCCGAGGAAGAGACCCAGTACTTC. As protein: CASSLRTSGGAEEETQYF.

The chain links TRBV5-4 to TRBJ2-3; 7 nucleotides agree with TRBD2. Germline trimming cut 4 bases from V and 5 bases from J; bases unmatched to any gene: 4. Germline V gene sequence: CDR1 SGHNT, CDR2 YYREEE (reference sequence). This CDR3 contains 13 residues. CDR3 sequence reads: CASSTGLGDTQYF. The CDR3 coding sequence is TGTGCCAGCAGCACCGGACTAGGAGATACGCAGTATTTT.

This clone was recorded a few times. The chain links TRBV18 to TRBJ2-3, with unresolved D. The CDR3 spans 13 residues. Per germline, CDR1 KGHSH and CDR2 LQKENI. Trimming stripped 10 bases from V and 0 bases from J, with 11 bases between. CDR3 DNA sequence: TGTGCCACCAATCTACCTAGCACAGATACGCAGTATTTT. This sequence encodes CATNLPSTDTQYF.

This clone was detected a few times. V gene TRBV4-3 combines with J gene TRBJ2-5; TRBD1 is a possible D gene (6 bases). Between the trimmed V and J ends, which lost 3 bases and 0 bases, there was a span of 20 bases. The germline CDR1 and CDR2 sequences are LGHNA and YSLEER. The CDR3 contains 18 residues. CDR3 amino acids: CASSQSAAGAPDQETQYF. The CDR3 nucleotides are TGCGCCAGCAGCCAGAGTGCCGCAGGGGCTCCGGACCAAGAGACCCAGTACTTC.

The chain is built from TRBV4-3 and TRBJ1-4; no firm D call. Trimming pared 0 bases from V and 8 bases from J, leaving 13 bases between. There are 15 residues in the CDR3. Germline V gene sequence: CDR1 LGHNA, CDR2 YSLEER. This CDR3 reads CASSQDSGLEEKLFF. The CDR3 region has the DNA TGCGCCAGCAGCCAAGATTCGGGGTTGGAGGAAAAACTGTTTTTT.

Remarks on this clone: A read error may produce the germline difference seen at one junction end. This sequence joins TRBV5-3 and TRBJ1-5; D gene ambiguous. TRBV5-3 carries the ORF label, with uncertain function. The length of the CDR3 is 10 residues. The chain's CDR3 is CARIQQPQNF. CDR3 bases: TGTGCCAGAATCCAACAGCCCCAGAATTTT.